This entry lists 24 T cell receptor beta chains sequenced from one sample in a study of T cells in localized non-small cell lung cancer (TCRdb year 2020). Libraries were built with the immunoSEQ multiplex PCR assay. TCRdb carries this immuneACCESS record with in-frame sequences only. Its versions omit some clonotypes, under half of them owing to an unresolved V gene in the studies checked, with the rest unexplained. Here the sample has approximately 41,000 clones; around 86% occur a single time. Of the sample, 6.5% to 9% is held by the ten largest clones. This material consisted of peripheral blood, taken before any cancer treatment. The receptors were gathered from a woman aged 18-55 years with stage III lung adenocarcinoma.

Remarks on this clone: A junction boundary mismatches the germline segment, possibly from a read error. The same CDR3 also results from other DNA sequences found in this sample. V usage is TRBV7-7 and J usage is TRBJ2-3; D possibly matches TRBD1 or TRBD2 (5 bases each). The V gene's germline CDR1 is SSHAT and CDR2 FNYEAQ (reference sequence). The CDR3 is 13 residues long. The CDR3 protein is CASSLGETEPQYF. In nucleotides, the CDR3 is TGTGCTAGCAGCTTGGGGGAGACAGAGCCGCAGTATTTC.

The CDR3 region has the DNA TGCGCCAGCAGCTTGGGCAGACCGGGGGACACTGAAGCTTTCTTT. Encoded protein: CASSLGRPGDTEAFF. The chain recombines TRBV5-1 with TRBJ1-1, with D possibly matching TRBD1 (5 bases). Trimming stripped 0 bases from V and 3 bases from J, with 12 bases between. The CDR3 is 15 amino acids. Per germline, CDR1 SGHRS and CDR2 YFSETQ.

This chain links TRBV11-2 with TRBJ1-3; D remains ambiguous. The CDR3 totals 14 residues. Trimming removed 2 bases at V and 5 bases at J, with 10 bases between. In germline, CDR1 is SGHAT, CDR2 FQNNGV. Here the CDR3 reads CASSLTGSRNTIYF. The CDR3, as DNA: TGTGCCAGCAGCTTAACGGGGAGTCGAAACACCATATATTTT.

This chain links TRBV19 with TRBJ1-2; 7 bases agree with TRBD1. The CDR3 runs 14 residues. The V and J ends lost 5 bases and 3 bases, in that order; junction bases with no gene match: 6. CDR1 is LNHDA and CDR2 is SQIVND in the germline V gene (reference sequence). DNA of the CDR3: TGTGCCAGTAGTTTACTCAGGGGGGACTATGGCTACACCTTC. It yields the protein CASSLLRGDYGYTF.

The chain employs TRBV5-1 and TRBJ1-1; D not resolved. With 0 bases removed from V and 4 bases from J, the gap between germline ends came to 13 bases. This CDR3 has 15 amino acids. The V gene's germline CDR1 is SGHRS and CDR2 YFSETQ. The CDR3 bases are TGCGCCAGCAGCTTGGAGGTGGCCAAGGCCACTGAAGCTTTCTTT. Protein product: CASSLEVAKATEAFF.

The count of this clone is one. The chain employs TRBV30 and TRBJ2-2; D is ambiguous. The CDR3 has 14 residues. Germline V gene data show CDR1 as GTSNPN and CDR2 as SVGIG (reference sequence). The V and J ends lost 0 bases and 5 bases respectively, with 10 bases between them. This CDR3 is CAWSVLWDTGELFF. Written as DNA, the CDR3 is TGTGCCTGGAGTGTACTGTGGGATACCGGGGAGCTGTTTTTT.

This clone showed up just once. The chain has TRBV5-1 and TRBJ1-1, with D tentatively TRBD1 (5 bases). The V end was cut by 4 bases, the J end by 0 bases, with 16 bases between. This CDR3 region has 16 residues. CDR1 is SGHRS, CDR2 YFSETQ, per germline. CDR3 coding DNA: TGCGCCAGCAGCCGGGACGGGGTCGGTATGAACACTGAAGCTTTCTTT. Its protein is CASSRDGVGMNTEAFF.

This sequence joins TRBV6-1 and TRBJ1-3, with no clear D. V lost 7 bases to trimming and J lost 0 bases, with 10 bases between them. The CDR3 is 14 residues long. Germline lookup yields CDR1 MNHNS and CDR2 SASEGT. CDR3: CASNEGNSGNTIYF. The CDR3, as DNA: TGTGCCAGCAACGAAGGCAACTCTGGAAACACCATATATTTT.

The rearrangement links TRBV5-5 to TRBJ1-2, with D perhaps matching TRBD1 (6 bases). Trimming removed 0 bases at V and 8 bases at J, with 11 bases between. CDR1 and CDR2 from the germline V gene are SGHKS and YYEKEE (reference sequence). The CDR3 has 13 residues. The CDR3 DNA reads TGTGCCAGCAGCTTGGAACAGGGTTTAGGCTACACCTTC. This codes for CASSLEQGLGYTF.

V and J are TRBV19 and TRBJ2-7; 9 bases map to TRBD1. V dropped 6 bases and J dropped 3; count of bases not matched to a gene: 9. Germline values: CDR1 LNHDA, CDR2 SQIVND (reference sequence). The CDR3 consists of 15 residues. In DNA, the CDR3 is TGTGCCAGTAGGCCCTCCGGGACAGGGCTCTACGAGCAGTACTTC. It specifies CASRPSGTGLYEQYF. Drawing the rest from reference TRBV19 and TRBJ2-7, the complete variable domain is DGGITQSPKYLFRKEGQNVTLSCEQNLNHDAMYWYRQDPGQGLRLIYYSQIVNDFQKGDIAEGYSVSREKKESFPLTVTSAQKNPTAFYLCASRPSGTGLYEQYFGPGTRLTVT.

The chain is built from TRBV4-1 and TRBJ2-7; D may correspond to TRBD1 or TRBD2 (5 bases each). The CDR3 is made up of 15 amino acids. Germline V CDR1 and CDR2: MGHRA, YSYEKL. Trimming took off 5 bases at V and 5 bases at J, with 19 bases between the two ends. The CDR3 protein is CASSSRGPQTNEQYF. In DNA form, the CDR3 reads TGCGCCAGCAGCTCAAGGGGACCCCAGACCAACGAGCAGTACTTC.

This chain connects TRBV11-2 to TRBJ2-3; D is possibly TRBD2 (6 bases). CDR3 length equals 14 residues. Germline CDR1 SGHAT, CDR2 FQNNGV. V lost 1 base to trimming and J lost 1 base, with 6 bases between them. The CDR3 loop reads CASSLAGGTDTQYF. The CDR3 coding sequence is TGTGCCAGCAGCTTAGCGGGGGGCACAGATACGCAGTATTTT.

The gene calls are TRBV5-1 and TRBJ1-1, with a possible D match to TRBD1 (5 bases). This CDR3 is built from 14 residues. Germline V gives CDR1 SGHRS, CDR2 YFSETQ. V lost 2 bases and J lost 2, with 10 bases in between. In nucleotides, the CDR3 is TGCGCCAGCAGCTTCGCCAGGGATAACACTGAAGCTTTCTTT. Translated, it gives CASSFARDNTEAFF.

The V gene is TRBV5-1, the J gene TRBJ2-3; TRBD2 matches 7 bases. Germline lookup yields CDR1 SGHRS and CDR2 YFSETQ. CDR3 length equals 15 residues. J was trimmed by 4 bases and V by 2 bases; bases with no gene match: 7. CDR3 sequence (DNA): TGCGCCAGCAGCTTCCGGGGGGTGAGTTCAGATACGCAGTATTTT. It translates to CASSFRGVSSDTQYF.

The rearrangement uses TRBV7-2 and TRBJ1-2; D is unresolved. CDR1 and CDR2 (germline): SGHTA, FQGNSA. Deletions cut 0 bases from V and 6 bases from J, with 14 bases between. This CDR3 region has 15 residues. CDR3 coding DNA: TGTGCCAGCAGCTTAGCTGAGGACCGTTCCAATGGCTACACCTTC. Amino acid sequence: CASSLAEDRSNGYTF.

The CDR3, as DNA: TGTGCCAGCAGCCGGGACAGCCCAGCCAGCACCGGGGAGCTGTTTTTT. This gives the protein CASSRDSPASTGELFF. The rearrangement uses TRBV7-9 and TRBJ2-2; 7 nucleotides match TRBD1. Germline V gene lookup returns CDR1 SEHNR and CDR2 FQNEAQ (reference sequence). The CDR3 spans 16 residues. After removal of 5 bases from V and 4 bases from J, the junction contained 10 bases not matched to a gene.

This rearrangement joins TRBV5-5 to TRBJ2-6, with 8 bases identical to TRBD1. The trim removed 3 bases at V and 0 bases at J, leaving 8 bases unmatched. CDR1 and CDR2 from the germline V gene are SGHKS and YYEKEE (reference sequence). The CDR3 totals 18 residues. The CDR3 sequence is CASSSTGTGSSGANVLTF. The CDR3 DNA sequence: TGTGCCAGCAGCTCGACCGGGACAGGCTCCTCTGGGGCCAACGTCCTGACTTTC.

The gene calls are TRBV5-4 and TRBJ2-1; D call uncertain. The length of the CDR3 is 15 residues. The germline gives CDR1 SGHNT, CDR2 YYREEE (reference sequence). V lost 2 bases, J lost 0 bases, and 9 bases lay in between. This chain's CDR3 is CASSFADSSYNEQFF. The DNA for the CDR3 is TGTGCCAGCAGCTTTGCTGATTCCTCCTACAATGAGCAGTTCTTC.

V usage is TRBV5-1 and J usage is TRBJ2-1; 10 nucleotides line up with TRBD1. V lost 0 bases and J lost 7; bases outside the gene matches: 4. The CDR3 loop spans 15 amino acids. CDR1 and CDR2 (germline): SGHRS, YFSETQ. The CDR3 sequence: CASSLAGDRGNEQFF. DNA for the CDR3: TGCGCCAGCAGCTTGGCGGGGGACAGGGGAAATGAGCAGTTCTTC.

The gene calls are TRBV5-1 and TRBJ2-1; no reliable D call. The CDR3 is made up of 14 amino acids. Trimming removed 7 bases from V and 2 bases from J, with 13 bases in between. The germline V gene has CDR1 SGHRS and CDR2 YFSETQ. DNA of the CDR3: TGCGCCAGCGCCGATCAGAGTCCCTACAATGAGCAGTTCTTC. It specifies CASADQSPYNEQFF. Combining the CDR3 with reference TRBV5-1 and TRBJ2-1 gives the whole variable domain KAGVTQTPRYLIKTRGQQVTLSCSPISGHRSVSWYQQTPGQGLQFLFEYFSETQRNKGNFPGRFSGRQFSNSRSEMNVSTLELGDSALYLCASADQSPYNEQFFGPGTRLTVL.

The chain has TRBV29-1 and TRBJ1-2; no reliable D call. The CDR3 length is 9 residues. CDR1 is SQVTM, CDR2 ANQGSEA, per germline. V was trimmed by 3 bases and J by 7 bases, leaving 3 bases between them. The CDR3 nucleotides read TGCAGCGTTGAGAGTGGCTACACCTTC. As protein: CSVESGYTF.

The chain combines TRBV30 with TRBJ1-2; no firm D call. V shed 1 base and J shed 5 bases, with 5 bases lying between them. Germline V CDR1 and CDR2: GTSNPN, SVGIG (reference sequence). CDR3 length: 11 residues. CDR3 protein: CAWSAGYGYTF. The CDR3 nucleotides are TGTGCCTGGAGTGCCGGGTATGGCTACACCTTC.

The rearrangement joins TRBV6-1 to TRBJ1-5; TRBD1 might be the D (5 bases). Per germline, CDR1 MNHNS and CDR2 SASEGT. V was cut by 5 bases and J by 0 bases, with 8 bases left in between. The CDR3 is 14 residues long. The CDR3 region has the DNA TGTGCCAGCAGTAAGGGGAATAGCAATCAGCCCCAGCATTTT. It codes for CASSKGNSNQPQHF.

The chain links TRBV6-6 to TRBJ2-2; 11 bases are a match to TRBD1. Trimming took 4 bases from V and 0 from J; bases not matched to a gene: 1. The CDR3 is 16 amino acids. CDR1 MNHNY and CDR2 SVGAGI come from the germline V gene (reference sequence). The CDR3 coding sequence is TGTGCCAGCAGTTCGGGACAGGGGGCGAACACCGGGGAGCTGTTTTTT. This translates into CASSSGQGANTGELFF.